Listed here are 7 T cell receptor beta chains from one sample, sequenced in a study of OX40 agonist ivuxolimab in advanced cancers. The assay was immunoSEQ multiplex PCR, and TCRdb's table has in-frame clones only and misses some. Counted here are approximately 17,000 clones, more than 80% occurring once; the ten biggest clones make up 29%. Specimen: CD4+ or CD8+ T cells sorted from blood, collected in a trial of the OX40 agonist ivuxolimab. Every receptor here comes from an adult with an advanced solid tumor such as melanoma, head and neck, liver or kidney cancer.

The gene calls are TRBV6-5 and TRBJ1-1; D is unclear. The CDR3 covers 14 residues. Per germline, CDR1 MNHEY and CDR2 SVGAGI. Trimming left V 5 bases short and J 1 base short, with 11 bases between. CDR3 bases: TGTGCCAGCAGTGATCGGGAAAGGAACACTGAAGCTTTCTTT. Its translation is CASSDRERNTEAFF.

This chain links TRBV9 with TRBJ2-1, with 12 bases identical to TRBD2. In germline, CDR1 is SGDLS, CDR2 YYNGEE. CDR3 size: 16 residues. J lost 6 bases, V lost 4 bases, and 8 bases had no gene match. CDR3 nucleotides: TGTGCCAGCAGCCCTGGACTAGCGGGAAAATCCAATGAGCAGTTCTTC. It encodes CASSPGLAGKSNEQFF.

In this sample, this clone turned up a few times. The chain has TRBV2 and TRBJ2-1; TRBD2 aligns across 11 bases. The junction had 9 bases not matched to a gene; V was cut back by 2 bases and J by 9 bases. Per germline, CDR1 SNHLY and CDR2 FYNNEI. The CDR3 has 16 amino acids. The CDR3 spells CASSEMASGRWVEQFF. The CDR3 DNA is TGTGCCAGCAGTGAAATGGCTAGCGGGAGGTGGGTTGAGCAGTTCTTC. The full variable domain, with the rest looked up from reference TRBV2 and TRBJ2-1, is EPEVTQTPSHQVTQMGQEVILRCVPISNHLYFYWYRQILGQKVEFLVSFYNNEISEKSEIFDDQFSVERPDGSNFTLKIRSTKLEDSAMYFCASSEMASGRWVEQFFGPGTRLTVL.

CDR3 nucleotides: TGCGCCAGCAGCCAAGCCCCGGCTAGCGGGAGGGCCGGAGAGACCCAGTACTTC. Amino acid sequence: CASSQAPASGRAGETQYF. The rearrangement joins TRBV4-1 to TRBJ2-5; 12 bases agree with TRBD2. V shed 1 base and J 4 bases; nucleotides not matched to a gene: 10. Germline values: CDR1 MGHRA, CDR2 YSYEKL. The CDR3 covers 18 residues.

J is TRBJ2-2 and V is TRBV11-2, with no clear D. V lost 5 bases and J 2 bases, leaving 9 bases between the germline ends. In germline, CDR1 is SGHAT, CDR2 FQNNGV. The CDR3 totals 14 residues. This CDR3 reads CASSPTPNTGELFF. CDR3 nucleotide sequence: TGTGCCAGCAGCCCGACTCCCAACACCGGGGAGCTGTTTTTT.

This clone has a single count. The chain links TRBV7-2 to TRBJ2-3, with 7 bases lining up with TRBD1. The CDR3 is 16 residues long. Germline V gene lookup returns CDR1 SGHTA and CDR2 FQGNSA. J gave up 2 bases and V 5 bases, and 10 bases lay outside the gene matches. The DNA of the CDR3 is TGTGCCAGCAGCCGATATCCGGGACAGTCCACAGATACGCAGTATTTT. Amino acids: CASSRYPGQSTDTQYF.

The rearrangement joins TRBV4-1 to TRBJ1-1; D is undetermined. V shed 0 bases and J shed 4 bases, with 15 bases lying between them. The CDR3 totals 16 residues. CDR1 MGHRA and CDR2 YSYEKL come from the germline V gene. CDR3 DNA sequence: TGCGCCAGCAGCCAAGAAATTGGGAACCATGGCACTGAAGCTTTCTTT. This translates into CASSQEIGNHGTEAFF.